Listed below are T cell receptor beta chains from one sample, sequenced in a study of CD4+ T cells in melanoma. The assay was immunoSEQ multiplex PCR, and TCRdb's table has in-frame clones only and misses some. The data show under 5,000 clones, approximately 60% seen once. Sequencing was carried out using cells from a culture (not recorded whether cultured in vitro). Source of these receptors: a human donor with melanoma. Both conserved end residues are part of each CDR3. The order of the fields is D gene, V gene, clone size, J gene, CDR3 DNA, CDR3 protein. D genes are given only for firm matches. Part of the rows lack a size; the others show once, few, many or a class for expanded clones.

>NA|TRBV5-4|NA|TRBJ1-1
TGTGCCAGCAGCTTGCTCGGAGGGGTAAGCACTGAAGCTTTCTTT
CASSLLGGVSTEAFF
>NA|TRBV7-8|NA|TRBJ1-2
TGTGCCAGCAGCTTATCGGGCGTAGGCTACACCTTC
CASSLSGVGYTF
>TRBD1|TRBV9|NA|TRBJ2-7
TGTGCCAGCTCACCAAGACAGGGGACCTACGAGCAGTACTTC
CASSPRQGTYEQYF
>TRBD1|TRBV7-2|NA|TRBJ1-4
TGTGCCAGCAGCCGGGACAGGGGTGAAAAACTGTTTTTT
CASSRDRGEKLFF
>NA|TRBV29-1|NA|TRBJ1-2
TGCAGCGTTGTAACTGGTAATGGCTACACCTTC
CSVVTGNGYTF
>NA|TRBV6-1|NA|TRBJ1-4
TGTGCCAGCAGTGGGGGACATGCAACTAATGAAAAACTGTTTTTT
CASSGGHATNEKLFF
>NA|TRBV5-6|once|TRBJ1-1
TGTGCCAGCAGCCCCGGGCGGGGAATGAACACTGAAGCTTTCTTT
CASSPGRGMNTEAFF
>NA|TRBV18|NA|TRBJ2-7
TGTGCCAGCTCACCACCACAGGACCCCTACGAGCAGTACTTC
CASSPPQDPYEQYF
>TRBD2|TRBV5-1|medium-sized|TRBJ2-1
TGCGCCAGCAGCTTGGACGGGGGGACCAACTACAATGAGCAGTTCTTC
CASSLDGGTNYNEQFF
>TRBD2|TRBV27|NA|TRBJ2-7
TGTGCCAGCAGACTTAGCGGGGGGGCCATCCACGAGCAGTACTTC
CASRLSGGAIHEQYF